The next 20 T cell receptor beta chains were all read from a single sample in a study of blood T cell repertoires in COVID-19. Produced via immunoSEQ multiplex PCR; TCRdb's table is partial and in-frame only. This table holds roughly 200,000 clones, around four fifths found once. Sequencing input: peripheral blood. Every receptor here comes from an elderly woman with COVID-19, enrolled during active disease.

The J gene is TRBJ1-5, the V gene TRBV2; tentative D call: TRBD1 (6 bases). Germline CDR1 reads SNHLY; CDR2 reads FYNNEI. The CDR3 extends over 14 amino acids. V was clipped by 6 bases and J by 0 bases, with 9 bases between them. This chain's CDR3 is CASRGQTSNQPQHF. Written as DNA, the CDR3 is TGTGCCAGCAGAGGACAGACTAGCAATCAGCCCCAGCATTTT.

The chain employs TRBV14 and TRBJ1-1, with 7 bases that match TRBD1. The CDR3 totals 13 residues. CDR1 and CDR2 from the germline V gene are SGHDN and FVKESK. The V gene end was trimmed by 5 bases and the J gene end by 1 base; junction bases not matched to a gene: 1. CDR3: CASSAGGNTEAFF. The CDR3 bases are TGTGCCAGCAGCGCAGGGGGGAACACTGAAGCTTTCTTT.

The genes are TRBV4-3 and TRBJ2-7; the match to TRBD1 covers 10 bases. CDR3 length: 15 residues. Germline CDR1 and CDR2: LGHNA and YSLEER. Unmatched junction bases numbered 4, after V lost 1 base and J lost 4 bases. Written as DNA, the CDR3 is TGCGCCAGCAGCCAAGGACAGGGGGCTCAATACGAGCAGTACTTC. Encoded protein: CASSQGQGAQYEQYF.

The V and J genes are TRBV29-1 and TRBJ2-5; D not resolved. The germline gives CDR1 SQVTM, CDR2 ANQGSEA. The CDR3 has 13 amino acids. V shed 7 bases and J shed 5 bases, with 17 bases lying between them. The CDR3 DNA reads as TGCAGCGGCCGACCTTATGAGCGTGAGACCCAGTACTTC. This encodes CSGRPYERETQYF.

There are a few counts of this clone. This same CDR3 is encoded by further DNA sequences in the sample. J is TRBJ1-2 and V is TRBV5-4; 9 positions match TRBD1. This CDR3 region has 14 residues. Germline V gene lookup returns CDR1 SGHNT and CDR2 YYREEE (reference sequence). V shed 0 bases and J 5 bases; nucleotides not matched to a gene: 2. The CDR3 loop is CASSLEGTGYGYTF. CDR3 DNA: TGTGCCAGCAGCTTGGAAGGGACAGGGTATGGCTACACCTTC.

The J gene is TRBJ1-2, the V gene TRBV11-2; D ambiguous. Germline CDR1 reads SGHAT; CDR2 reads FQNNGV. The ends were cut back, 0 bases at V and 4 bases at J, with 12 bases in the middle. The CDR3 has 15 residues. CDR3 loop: CASSLDLGSGYGYTF. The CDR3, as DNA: TGTGCCAGCAGCTTAGATCTGGGTTCGGGCTATGGCTACACCTTC.

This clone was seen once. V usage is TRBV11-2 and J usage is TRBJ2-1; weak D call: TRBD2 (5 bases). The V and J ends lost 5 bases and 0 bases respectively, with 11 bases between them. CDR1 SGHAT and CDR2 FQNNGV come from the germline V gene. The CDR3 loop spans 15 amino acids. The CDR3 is CASSLLAGSYNEQFF. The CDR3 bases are TGTGCCAGCAGCCTGCTAGCCGGCTCCTACAATGAGCAGTTCTTC.

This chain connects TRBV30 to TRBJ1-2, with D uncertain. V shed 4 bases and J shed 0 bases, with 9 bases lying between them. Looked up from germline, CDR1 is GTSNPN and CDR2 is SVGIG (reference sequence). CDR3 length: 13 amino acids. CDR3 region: CAWKAASNYGYTF. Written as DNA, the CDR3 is TGTGCCTGGAAGGCAGCGTCTAACTATGGCTACACCTTC. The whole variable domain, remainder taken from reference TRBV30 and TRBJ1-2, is SQTIHQWPATLVQPVGSPLSLECTVEGTSNPNLYWYRQAAGRGLQLLFYSVGIGQISSEVPQNLSASRPQDRQFILSSKKLLLSDSGFYLCAWKAASNYGYTFGSGTRLTVV.

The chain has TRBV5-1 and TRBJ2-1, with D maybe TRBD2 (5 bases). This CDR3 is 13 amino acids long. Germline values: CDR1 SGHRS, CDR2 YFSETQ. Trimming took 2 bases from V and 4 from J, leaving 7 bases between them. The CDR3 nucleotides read TGCGCCAGCAGCTTTCCGGGGTACAATGAGCAGTTCTTC. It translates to CASSFPGYNEQFF.

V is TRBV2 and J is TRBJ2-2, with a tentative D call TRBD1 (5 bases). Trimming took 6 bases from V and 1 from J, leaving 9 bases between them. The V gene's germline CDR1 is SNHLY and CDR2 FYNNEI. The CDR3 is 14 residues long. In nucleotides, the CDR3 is TGTGCCAGCAGACAAACAGGGAACACCGGGGAGCTGTTTTTT. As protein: CASRQTGNTGELFF.

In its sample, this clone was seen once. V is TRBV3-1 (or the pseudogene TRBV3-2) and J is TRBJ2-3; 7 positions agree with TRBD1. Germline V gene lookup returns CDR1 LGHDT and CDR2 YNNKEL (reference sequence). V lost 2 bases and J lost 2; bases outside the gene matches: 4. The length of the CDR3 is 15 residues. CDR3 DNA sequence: TGTGCCAGCAGCCAACGGGGACAGTACACAGATACGCAGTATTTT. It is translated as CASSQRGQYTDTQYF.

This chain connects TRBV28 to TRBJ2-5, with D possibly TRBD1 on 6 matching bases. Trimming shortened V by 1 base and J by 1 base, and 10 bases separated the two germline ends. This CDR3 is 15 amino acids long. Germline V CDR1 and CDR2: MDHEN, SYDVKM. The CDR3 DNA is TGTGCCAGCAGTTTATTCAGGGGTCCCCAAGAGACCCAGTACTTC. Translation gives CASSLFRGPQETQYF.

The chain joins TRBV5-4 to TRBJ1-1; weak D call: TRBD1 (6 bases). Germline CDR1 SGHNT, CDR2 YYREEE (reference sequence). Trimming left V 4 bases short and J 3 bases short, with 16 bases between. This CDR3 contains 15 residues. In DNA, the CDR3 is TGTGCCAGCAGCCGCTTTATCAAGGGGGACACTGAAGCTTTCTTT. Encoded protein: CASSRFIKGDTEAFF.

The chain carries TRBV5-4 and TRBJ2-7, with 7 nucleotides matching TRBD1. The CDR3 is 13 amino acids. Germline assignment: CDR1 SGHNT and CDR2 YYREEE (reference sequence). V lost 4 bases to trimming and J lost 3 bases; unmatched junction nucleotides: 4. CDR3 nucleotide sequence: TGTGCCAGCAGCAGACAGGGTTACTACGAGCAGTACGTC. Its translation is CASSRQGYYEQYV.

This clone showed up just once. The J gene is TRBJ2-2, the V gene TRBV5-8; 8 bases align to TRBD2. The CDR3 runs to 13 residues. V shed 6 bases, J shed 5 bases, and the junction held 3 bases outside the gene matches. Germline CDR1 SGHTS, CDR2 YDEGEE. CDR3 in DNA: TGTGCCAGCAATAGCGGGGAGACCGGGGAGCTGTTTTTT. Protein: CASNSGETGELFF.

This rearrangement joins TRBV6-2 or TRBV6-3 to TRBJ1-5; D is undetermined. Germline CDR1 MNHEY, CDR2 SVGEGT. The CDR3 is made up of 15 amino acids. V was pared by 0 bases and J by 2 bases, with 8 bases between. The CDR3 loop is CASSYSRYGNQPQHF. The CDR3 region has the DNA TGTGCCAGCAGTTACTCCCGGTACGGCAATCAGCCCCAGCATTTT.

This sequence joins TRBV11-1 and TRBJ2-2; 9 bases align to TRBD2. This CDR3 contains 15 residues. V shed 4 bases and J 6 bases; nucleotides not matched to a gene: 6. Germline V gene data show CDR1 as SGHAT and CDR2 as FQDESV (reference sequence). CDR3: CASSSSGTSSGELFF. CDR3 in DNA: TGTGCCAGCAGCTCCTCCGGGACTAGCTCCGGGGAGCTGTTTTTT.

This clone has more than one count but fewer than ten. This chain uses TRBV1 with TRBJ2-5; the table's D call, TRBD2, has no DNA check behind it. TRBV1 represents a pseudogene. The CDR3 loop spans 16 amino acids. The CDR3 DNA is TGCACCAGCAGCCAAGTAACTAGCGGGGGGGAAGAGACCCAGTACTTC. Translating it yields CTSSQVTSGGEETQYF.

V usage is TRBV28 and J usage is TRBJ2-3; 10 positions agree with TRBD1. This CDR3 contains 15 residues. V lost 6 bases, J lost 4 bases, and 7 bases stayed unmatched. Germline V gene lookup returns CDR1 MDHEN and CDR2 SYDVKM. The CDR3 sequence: CASRFDRGLADTQYF. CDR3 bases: TGTGCCAGCAGGTTCGACAGGGGGCTTGCAGATACGCAGTATTTT.

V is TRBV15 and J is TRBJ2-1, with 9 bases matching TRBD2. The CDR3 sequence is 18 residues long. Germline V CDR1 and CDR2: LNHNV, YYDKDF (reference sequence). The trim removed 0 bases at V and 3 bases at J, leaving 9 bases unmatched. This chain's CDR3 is CATSREFASGTLYNEQFF. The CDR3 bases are TGTGCCACCAGCAGAGAATTTGCTAGCGGGACCCTCTACAATGAGCAGTTCTTC.